The text below deals with one TCR beta chain. The target antigen is unknown. These data originate in a study of cytomegalovirus exposure and HLA in healthy donors. Study-level background: The 120 or so validation repertoires used the same platform as the roughly 670 first-cohort repertoires, a later analysis reported. Study-wide results and caveats: In the approximately 130 validation repertoires, a later analysis found that first-cohort TCR clusters tended to co-occur. Most TCR sequences were uncommon, yet certain public TCRs appeared in many donors.

With 6 bases removed from V and 7 bases from J, the gap between germline ends came to 12 bases. Per the germline V gene, CDR1 is SQVTM and CDR2 is ANQGSEA. This CDR3 contains 11 residues. Donors were drawn from the approximately 110-subject validation cohort, separate from the approximately 700-subject first cohort. Some clones are missing from TCRdb's copy, which holds only in-frame ones; the method was immunoSEQ multiplex PCR. The sample gives tens of thousands of clones, approximately 88% of which show up once; under 8.5% is in the top ten. V and J are TRBV29-1 and TRBJ1-2; tentatively, D is TRBD1 (6 bases). The sample consisted of PBMCs. This clonotype was sampled from a woman aged 25 to 45 in good health and CMV-seronegative. The CDR3 loop reads CSVTGLRGYTF. The CDR3 bases are TGCAGCGTGACAGGTTTACGTGGCTACACCTTC.